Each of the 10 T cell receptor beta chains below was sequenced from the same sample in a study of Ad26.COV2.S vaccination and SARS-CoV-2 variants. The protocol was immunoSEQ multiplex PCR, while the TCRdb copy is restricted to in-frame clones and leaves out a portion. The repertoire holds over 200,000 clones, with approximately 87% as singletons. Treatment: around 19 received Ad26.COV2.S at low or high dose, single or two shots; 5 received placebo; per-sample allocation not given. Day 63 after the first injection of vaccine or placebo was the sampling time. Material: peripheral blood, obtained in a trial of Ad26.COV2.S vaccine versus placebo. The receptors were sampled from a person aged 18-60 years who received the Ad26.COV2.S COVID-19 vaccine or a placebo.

The CDR3 DNA follows: TGTGCCAGCTCACCACCGGGGGGTTCAGGAAACACCATATATTTT. This encodes CASSPPGGSGNTIYF. This rearrangement joins TRBV18 to TRBJ1-3; tentatively, D is TRBD1 (5 bases). With 0 bases removed from V and 4 bases from J, the gap between germline ends came to 10 bases. Looked up from germline, CDR1 is KGHSH and CDR2 is LQKENI. The CDR3 has 15 amino acids.

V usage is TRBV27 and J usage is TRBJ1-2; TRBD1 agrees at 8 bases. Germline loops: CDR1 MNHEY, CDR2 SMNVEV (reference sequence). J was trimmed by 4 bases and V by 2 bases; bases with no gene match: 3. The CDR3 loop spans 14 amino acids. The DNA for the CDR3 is TGTGCCAGCAGTTTAGTCGGACAGGGCTATGGCTACACCTTC. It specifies CASSLVGQGYGYTF.

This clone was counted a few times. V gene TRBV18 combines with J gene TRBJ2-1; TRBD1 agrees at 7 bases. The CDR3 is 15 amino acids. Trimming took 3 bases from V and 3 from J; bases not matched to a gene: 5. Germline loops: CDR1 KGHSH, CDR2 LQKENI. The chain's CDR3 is CASSPRPGGYNEQFF. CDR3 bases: TGTGCCAGCTCACCCCGCCCAGGGGGCTACAATGAGCAGTTCTTC.

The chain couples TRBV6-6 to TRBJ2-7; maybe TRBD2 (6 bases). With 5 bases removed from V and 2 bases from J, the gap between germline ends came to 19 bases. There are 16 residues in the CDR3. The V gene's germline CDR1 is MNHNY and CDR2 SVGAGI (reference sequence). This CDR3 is CASSPLLVGEAYEQYF. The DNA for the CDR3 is TGTGCCAGCAGTCCCCTGTTGGTGGGGGAGGCCTACGAGCAGTACTTC.

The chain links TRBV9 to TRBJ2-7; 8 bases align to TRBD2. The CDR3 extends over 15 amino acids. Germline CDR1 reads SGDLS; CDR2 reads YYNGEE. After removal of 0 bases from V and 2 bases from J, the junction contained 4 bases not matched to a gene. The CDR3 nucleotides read TGTGCCAGCAGCGTAGGGTCGGGGGGGCCCTACGAGCAGTACTTC. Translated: CASSVGSGGPYEQYF.

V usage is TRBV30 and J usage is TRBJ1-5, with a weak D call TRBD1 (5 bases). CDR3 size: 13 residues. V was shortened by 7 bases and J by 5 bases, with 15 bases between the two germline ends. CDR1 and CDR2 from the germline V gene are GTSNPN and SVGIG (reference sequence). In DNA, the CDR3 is TGTGCCTCCTCGCACGGGGGGGATCAGCCCCAGCATTTT. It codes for CASSHGGDQPQHF.

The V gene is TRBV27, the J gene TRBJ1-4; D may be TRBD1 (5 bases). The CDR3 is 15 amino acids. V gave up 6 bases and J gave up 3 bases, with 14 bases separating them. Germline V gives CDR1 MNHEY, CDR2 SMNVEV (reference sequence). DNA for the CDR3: TGTGCCAGCAGCCACCAGGGCCGATCTAATGAAAAACTGTTTTTT. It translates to CASSHQGRSNEKLFF.

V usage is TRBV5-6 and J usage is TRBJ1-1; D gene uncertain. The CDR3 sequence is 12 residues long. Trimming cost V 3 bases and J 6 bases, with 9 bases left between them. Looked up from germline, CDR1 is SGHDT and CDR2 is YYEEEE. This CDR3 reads CASSYRMAEAFF. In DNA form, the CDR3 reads TGTGCCAGCAGCTACAGAATGGCTGAAGCTTTCTTT.

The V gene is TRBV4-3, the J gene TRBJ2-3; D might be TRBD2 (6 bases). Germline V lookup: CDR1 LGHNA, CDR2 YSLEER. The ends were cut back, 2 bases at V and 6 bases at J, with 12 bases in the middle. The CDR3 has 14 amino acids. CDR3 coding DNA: TGCGCCAGCAGCCAAAGGGGAGGAGGGGATACGCAGTATTTT. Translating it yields CASSQRGGGDTQYF.

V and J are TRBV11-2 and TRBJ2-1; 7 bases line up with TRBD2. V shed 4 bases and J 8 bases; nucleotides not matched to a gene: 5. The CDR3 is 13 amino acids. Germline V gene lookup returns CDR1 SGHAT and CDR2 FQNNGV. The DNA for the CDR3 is TGTGCCAGCAGCTCAGGACTAGTCCATGAGCAGTTCTTC. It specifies CASSSGLVHEQFF.